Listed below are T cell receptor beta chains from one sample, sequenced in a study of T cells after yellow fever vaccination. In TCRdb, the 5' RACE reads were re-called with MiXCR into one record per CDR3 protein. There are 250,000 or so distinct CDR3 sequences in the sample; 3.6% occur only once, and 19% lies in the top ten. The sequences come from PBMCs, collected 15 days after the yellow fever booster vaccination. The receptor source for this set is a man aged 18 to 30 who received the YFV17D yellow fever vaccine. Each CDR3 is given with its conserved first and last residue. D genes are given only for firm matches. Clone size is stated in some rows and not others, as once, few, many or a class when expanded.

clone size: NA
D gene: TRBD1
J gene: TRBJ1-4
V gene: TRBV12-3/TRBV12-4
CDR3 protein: CASSFPGGEKLFF
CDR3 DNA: TGTGCCAGCAGTTTTCCAGGGGGCGAAAAACTGTTTTTT

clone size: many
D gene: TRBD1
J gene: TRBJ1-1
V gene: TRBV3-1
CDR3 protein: CASSGGQMNTEAFF
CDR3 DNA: TGTGCCAGCAGCGGGGGACAGATGAACACTGAAGCTTTCTTT

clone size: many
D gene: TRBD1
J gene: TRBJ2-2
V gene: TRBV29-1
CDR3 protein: CSVVTGTAYTGELFF
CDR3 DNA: TGCAGCGTTGTTACCGGGACAGCCTACACCGGGGAGCTGTTTTTT

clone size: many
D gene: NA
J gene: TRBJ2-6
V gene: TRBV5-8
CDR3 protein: CASSLRANVLTF
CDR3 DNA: TGTGCCAGCAGCTTGCGGGCCAACGTCCTGACTTTC

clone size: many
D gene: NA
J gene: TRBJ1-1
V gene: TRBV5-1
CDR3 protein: CASSLLGAGVAEAFF
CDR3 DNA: TGCGCCAGCAGCTTGTTAGGGGCTGGAGTGGCTGAAGCTTTCTTT

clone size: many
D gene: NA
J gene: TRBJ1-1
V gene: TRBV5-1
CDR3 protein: CASRLQVRTEAFF
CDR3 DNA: TGCGCCAGCAGACTACAGGTGAGAACTGAAGCTTTCTTT

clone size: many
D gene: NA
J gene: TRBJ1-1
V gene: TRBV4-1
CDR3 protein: CASSQRFENTEAFF
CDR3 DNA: TGCGCCAGCAGCCAGAGGTTTGAGAACACTGAAGCTTTCTTT

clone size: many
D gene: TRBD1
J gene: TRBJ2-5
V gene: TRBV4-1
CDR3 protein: CASRRAGQGWETQYF
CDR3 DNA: TGCGCCAGCAGGAGAGCGGGACAGGGATGGGAGACCCAGTACTTC

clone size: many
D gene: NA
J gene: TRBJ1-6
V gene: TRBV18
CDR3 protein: CASSPPPQGQAPLHF
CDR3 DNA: TGTGCCAGCTCACCACCCCCCCAGGGGCAGGCACCCCTCCACTTT

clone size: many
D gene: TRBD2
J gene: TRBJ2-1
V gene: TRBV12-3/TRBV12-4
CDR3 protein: CASGLTSGGHNEQFF
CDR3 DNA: TGTGCCAGCGGGTTAACTAGCGGGGGGCACAATGAGCAGTTCTTC

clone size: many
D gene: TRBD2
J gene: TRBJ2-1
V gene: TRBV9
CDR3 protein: CASSPGGVGGGYNEQFF
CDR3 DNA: TGTGCCAGCAGCCCCGGAGGAGTCGGCGGGGGGTACAATGAGCAGTTCTTC

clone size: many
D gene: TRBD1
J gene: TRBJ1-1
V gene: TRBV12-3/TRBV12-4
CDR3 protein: CASSLPAGGVDEAFF
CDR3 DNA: TGTGCCAGCAGTCTCCCAGCAGGGGGCGTAGATGAAGCTTTCTTT

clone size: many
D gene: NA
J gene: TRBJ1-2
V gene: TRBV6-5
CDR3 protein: CASTNGGPNYGYTF
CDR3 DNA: TGTGCCAGCACCAACGGGGGGCCTAACTATGGCTACACCTTC

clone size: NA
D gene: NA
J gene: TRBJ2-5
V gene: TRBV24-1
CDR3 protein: CATSEGDRRTQYF
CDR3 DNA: TGTGCCACCAGTGAAGGGGACCGAAGGACCCAGTACTTC

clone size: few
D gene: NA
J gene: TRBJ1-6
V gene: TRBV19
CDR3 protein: CASKGGNSPLHF
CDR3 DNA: TGTGCCAGTAAGGGGGGGAATTCACCCCTCCACTTT

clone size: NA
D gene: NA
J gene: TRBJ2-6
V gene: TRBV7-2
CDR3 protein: CASSQVAGTGANVLTF
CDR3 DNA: TGTGCCAGCAGCCAGGTCGCAGGGACTGGGGCCAACGTCCTGACTTTC

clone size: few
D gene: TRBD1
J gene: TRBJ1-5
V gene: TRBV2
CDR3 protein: CASTAGQGARGVDQPQHF
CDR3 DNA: TGTGCCAGCACCGCGGGACAGGGGGCCCGAGGAGTTGATCAGCCCCAGCATTTT

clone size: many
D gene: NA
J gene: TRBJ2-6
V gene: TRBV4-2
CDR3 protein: CASSQTVQAGSGANVLTF
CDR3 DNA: TGTGCCAGCAGCCAGACTGTGCAGGCGGGATCTGGGGCCAACGTCCTGACTTTC

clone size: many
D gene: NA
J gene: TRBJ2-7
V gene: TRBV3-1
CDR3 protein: CASNSGYEQYF
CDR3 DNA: TGTGCCAGCAATAGCGGCTACGAGCAGTACTTC

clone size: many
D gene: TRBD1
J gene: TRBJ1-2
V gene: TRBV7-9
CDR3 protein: CASSLGQGVDGYTF
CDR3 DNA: TGTGCCAGCAGCCTGGGACAGGGGGTTGATGGCTACACCTTC

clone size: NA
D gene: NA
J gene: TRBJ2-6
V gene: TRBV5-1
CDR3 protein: CASSLSHLSGANVLTF
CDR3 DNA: TGCGCCAGCAGCTTGTCTCACCTCTCTGGGGCCAACGTCCTGACTTTC

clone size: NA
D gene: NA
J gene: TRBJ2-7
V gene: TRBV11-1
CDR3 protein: CASSFHEGNSYEQYF
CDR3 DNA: TGTGCCAGCAGCTTTCATGAGGGTAACTCCTACGAGCAGTACTTC

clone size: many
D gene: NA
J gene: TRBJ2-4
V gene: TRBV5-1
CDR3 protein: CASSLRAGGNIQYF
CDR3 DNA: TGCGCCAGCAGCTTGCGTGCAGGCGGAAACATTCAGTACTTC

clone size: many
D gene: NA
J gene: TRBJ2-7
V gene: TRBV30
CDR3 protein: CAWSVRDEQYF
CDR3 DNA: TGTGCCTGGAGTGTACGGGACGAGCAGTACTTC

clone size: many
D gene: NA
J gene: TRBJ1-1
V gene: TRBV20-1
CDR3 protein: CSARSPNTEAFF
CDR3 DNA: TGCAGTGCTAGAAGCCCGAACACTGAAGCTTTCTTT

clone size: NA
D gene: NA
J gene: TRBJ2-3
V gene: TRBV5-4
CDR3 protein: CASSLFQSSTDTQYF
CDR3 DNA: TGTGCCAGCAGCTTGTTCCAAAGTTCCACAGATACGCAGTATTTT

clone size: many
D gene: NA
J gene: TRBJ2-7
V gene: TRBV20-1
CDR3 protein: CSARGQGSSYEQYF
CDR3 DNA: TGCAGTGCTAGAGGGCAGGGGAGCTCCTACGAGCAGTACTTC

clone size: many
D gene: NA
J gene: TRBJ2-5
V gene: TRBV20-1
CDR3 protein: CSARFSLIQETQYF
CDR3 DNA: TGCAGTGCTAGGTTTAGTCTTATACAAGAGACCCAGTACTTC

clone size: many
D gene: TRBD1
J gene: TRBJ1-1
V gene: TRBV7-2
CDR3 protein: CASSLGGTGGTEAFF
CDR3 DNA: TGTGCCAGCAGCTTAGGAGGGACAGGGGGCACTGAAGCTTTCTTT

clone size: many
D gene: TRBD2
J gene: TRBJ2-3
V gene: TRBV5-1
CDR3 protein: CASSWGLAGGPPWADTQYF
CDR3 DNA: TGCGCCAGCAGCTGGGGACTAGCGGGGGGGCCCCCGTGGGCAGATACGCAGTATTTT

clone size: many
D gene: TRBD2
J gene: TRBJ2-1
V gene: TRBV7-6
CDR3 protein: CASSSHSGRYNEQFF
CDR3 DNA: TGTGCCAGCAGCTCCCATAGCGGGAGGTACAATGAGCAGTTCTTC

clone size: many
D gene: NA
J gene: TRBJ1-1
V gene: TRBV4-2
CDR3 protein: CASSQALFLNTEAFF
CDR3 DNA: TGTGCCAGCAGCCAAGCTCTGTTTTTGAACACTGAAGCTTTCTTT

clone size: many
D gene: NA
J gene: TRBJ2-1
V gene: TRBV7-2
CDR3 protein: CASSLPGLASSYNEQFF
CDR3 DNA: TGTGCCAGCAGCTTACCAGGACTGGCGAGCTCCTACAATGAGCAGTTCTTC

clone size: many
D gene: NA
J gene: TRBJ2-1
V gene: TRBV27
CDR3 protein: CASSPDGYEQFF
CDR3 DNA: TGTGCCAGCAGTCCCGATGGGTATGAGCAGTTCTTC

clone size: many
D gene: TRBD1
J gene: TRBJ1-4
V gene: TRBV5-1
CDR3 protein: CASSLEPPGGNEKLFF
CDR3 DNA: TGCGCCAGCAGCTTGGAGCCCCCAGGGGGTAATGAAAAACTGTTTTTT

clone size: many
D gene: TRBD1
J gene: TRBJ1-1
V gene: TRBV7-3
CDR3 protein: CASSPDRGGNTEAFF
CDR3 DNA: TGTGCCAGCAGCCCAGACAGGGGAGGTAACACTGAAGCTTTCTTT

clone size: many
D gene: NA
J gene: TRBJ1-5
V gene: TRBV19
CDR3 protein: CASSIFWSGNQPQHF
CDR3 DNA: TGTGCCAGTAGTATCTTCTGGAGCGGGAATCAGCCCCAGCATTTT

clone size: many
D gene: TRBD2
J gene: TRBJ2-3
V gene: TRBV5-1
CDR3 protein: CASGGLADTDTQYF
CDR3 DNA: TGCGCCAGCGGTGGACTAGCCGACACAGATACGCAGTATTTT

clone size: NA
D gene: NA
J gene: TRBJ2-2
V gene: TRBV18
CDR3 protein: CASSPPSVGTGELFF
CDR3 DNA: TGTGCCAGCTCACCACCGTCCGTTGGGACCGGGGAGCTGTTTTTT

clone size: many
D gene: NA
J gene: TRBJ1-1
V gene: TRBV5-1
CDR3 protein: CASSPTRQNTEAFF
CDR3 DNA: TGCGCCAGCAGCCCGACCCGGCAGAACACTGAAGCTTTCTTT

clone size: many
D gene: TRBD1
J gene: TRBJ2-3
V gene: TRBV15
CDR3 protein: CATSIQGSPTDTQYF
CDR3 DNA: TGTGCCACCAGCATACAGGGGAGCCCCACAGATACGCAGTATTTT

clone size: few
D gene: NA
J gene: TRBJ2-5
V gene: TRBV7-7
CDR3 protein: CASSSGGAHLQETQYF
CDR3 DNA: TGTGCCAGCAGTTCTGGAGGAGCACACCTACAAGAGACCCAGTACTTC

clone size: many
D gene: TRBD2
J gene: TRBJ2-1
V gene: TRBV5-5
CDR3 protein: CASSFSFSGGWNEQFF
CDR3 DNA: TGTGCCAGCAGCTTTTCCTTCAGCGGGGGATGGAATGAGCAGTTCTTC

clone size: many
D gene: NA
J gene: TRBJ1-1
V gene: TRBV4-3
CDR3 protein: CASSQARRTEAFF
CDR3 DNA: TGCGCCAGCAGCCAAGCGCGACGGACTGAAGCTTTCTTT